This entry is about one TCR beta chain. The ends lost 1 base at V and 0 bases at J; junction bases unmatched: 7. Germline loops: CDR1 SGHVS, CDR2 FQNEAQ. CDR3 length: 17 residues. Clones were read by immunoSEQ multiplex PCR, and TCRdb kept only the in-frame ones, dropping some. The table has approximately 78,000 clones, nearly 97% seen once. The entry originates in a study of technical replicates of blood from a handful of donors. The sample was T cells isolated from PBMCs. This chain joins TRBV7-8 and TRBJ2-3, with 7 bases lining up with TRBD2. The TCR comes from a human donor in good health. CDR3 region: CASSLGASGLSTDTQYF. CDR3 DNA sequence: TGTGCCAGCAGCTTAGGCGCTAGCGGCCTCAGCACAGATACGCAGTATTTT.